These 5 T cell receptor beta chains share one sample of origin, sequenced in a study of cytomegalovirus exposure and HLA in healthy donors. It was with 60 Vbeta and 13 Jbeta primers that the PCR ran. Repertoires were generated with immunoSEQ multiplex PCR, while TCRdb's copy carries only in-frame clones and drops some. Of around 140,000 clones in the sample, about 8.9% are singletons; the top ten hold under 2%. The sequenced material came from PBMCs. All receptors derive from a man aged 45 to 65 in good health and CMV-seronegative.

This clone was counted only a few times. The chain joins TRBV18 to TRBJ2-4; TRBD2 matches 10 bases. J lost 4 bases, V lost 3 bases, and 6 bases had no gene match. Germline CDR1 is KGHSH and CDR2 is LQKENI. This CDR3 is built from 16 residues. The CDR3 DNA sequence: TGTGCCAGCTCACCGGGCCTAGCGGGAGCTAAAAACATTCAGTACTTC. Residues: CASSPGLAGAKNIQYF.

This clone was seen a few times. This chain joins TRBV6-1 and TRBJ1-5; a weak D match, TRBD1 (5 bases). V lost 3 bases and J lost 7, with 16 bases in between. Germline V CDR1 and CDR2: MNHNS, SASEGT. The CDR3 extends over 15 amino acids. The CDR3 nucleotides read TGTGCCAGCAGTGAGTCGGTTGGCAGGGCGCAGCCCCAGCATTTT. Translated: CASSESVGRAQPQHF.

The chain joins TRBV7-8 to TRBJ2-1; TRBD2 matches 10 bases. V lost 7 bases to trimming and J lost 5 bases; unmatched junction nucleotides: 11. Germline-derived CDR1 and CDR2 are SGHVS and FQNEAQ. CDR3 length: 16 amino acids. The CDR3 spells CASTAYIGLADNEQFF. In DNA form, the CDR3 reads TGTGCCAGCACCGCTTATATAGGACTAGCGGACAATGAGCAGTTCTTC.

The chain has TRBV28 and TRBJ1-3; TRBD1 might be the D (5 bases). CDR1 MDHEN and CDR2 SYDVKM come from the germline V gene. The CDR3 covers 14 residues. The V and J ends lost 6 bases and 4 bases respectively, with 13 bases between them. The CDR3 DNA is TGTGCCAGCAGGTCGGGGCTAGCGGGAAACACCATATATTTT. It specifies CASRSGLAGNTIYF.

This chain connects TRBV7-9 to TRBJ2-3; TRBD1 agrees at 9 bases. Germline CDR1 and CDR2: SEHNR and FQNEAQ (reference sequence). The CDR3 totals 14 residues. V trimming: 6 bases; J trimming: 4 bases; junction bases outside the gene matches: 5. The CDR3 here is CASSPGQGPDTQYF. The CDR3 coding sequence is TGTGCCAGCAGTCCGGGACAGGGCCCAGATACGCAGTATTTT.